One and the same sample provided the 23 T cell receptor beta chains below, sequenced in a study of blood T cells in healthy people across ages. A second PCR, run for about 7 to 11 cycles, used a sample-barcoded 5' primer plus a J-beta primer mix. MiXCR, applied by TCRdb to the 5' RACE reads, yields one record per CDR3 protein. The repertoire includes around 320,000 distinct CDR3 sequences, 25% to 30% of them detected once, and roughly 30% sits in the top ten. Specimen: blood. All receptors derive from a woman aged 65 to 85 in good health.

This clonotype was detected many times. The rearrangement links TRBV20-1 to TRBJ2-1; D uncertain. From germline, CDR1 is DFQATT and CDR2 SNEGSKA (reference sequence). There are 10 residues in the CDR3. Trimming shortened V by 3 bases and J by 10 bases, and 7 bases separated the two germline ends. The CDR3 sequence is CSARQGEQFF. For the CDR3, the DNA is TGCAGTGCTAGGCAAGGCGAGCAGTTCTTC.

The chain couples TRBV5-1 to TRBJ2-7; 7 nucleotides agree with TRBD2. With V trimmed by 0 bases and J by 1 base, 10 bases remained unmatched. Looked up from germline, CDR1 is SGHRS and CDR2 is YFSETQ. The CDR3 consists of 17 residues. The CDR3 sequence: CASSLEEGLAASYEQYF. CDR3 coding DNA: TGCGCCAGCAGCTTGGAGGAGGGCCTAGCGGCTTCCTACGAGCAGTACTTC.

This clonotype was counted only a few times. The chain combines TRBV9 with TRBJ2-5; 13 nucleotides align to TRBD2. The J segment lost 7 bases and the V segment lost 4 bases, leaving 10 bases of the junction unmatched. The germline gives CDR1 SGDLS, CDR2 YYNGEE. CDR3 length: 16 residues. The CDR3 reads CASSPTSGRSSGTQYF. CDR3 DNA sequence: TGTGCCAGCAGCCCGACTAGCGGGAGGAGTTCCGGGACCCAGTACTTC.

The rearrangement uses TRBV3-1 and TRBJ2-1; D possibly corresponds to TRBD2 (5 bases). V lost 4 bases, J lost 2 bases, and 15 bases lay in between. In germline, CDR1 is LGHDT, CDR2 YNNKEL (reference sequence). This CDR3 spans 16 amino acids. In nucleotides, the CDR3 is TGTGCCAGCAGCCTGCCTAGGACTGCGACCTACAATGAGCAGTTCTTC. It is translated as CASSLPRTATYNEQFF.

The rearrangement links TRBV7-9 to TRBJ1-2, with D possibly being TRBD1 (5 bases). The CDR3 loop spans 13 amino acids. Trimming shortened V by 11 bases and J by 8 bases, and 21 bases separated the two germline ends. CDR1 and CDR2 (germline): SEHNR, FQNEAQ (reference sequence). DNA of the CDR3: TGTGCCGGCCAACCCCCAGGGATCGAAGGCTACACCTTC. Protein product: CAGQPPGIEGYTF. Supplemented by reference TRBV7-9 and TRBJ1-2, the full variable domain reads DTGVSQNPRHKITKRGQNVTFRCDPISEHNRLYWYRQTLGQGPEFLTYFQNEAQLEKSRLLSDRFSAERPKGSFSTLEIQRTEQGDSAMYLCAGQPPGIEGYTFGSGTRLTVV.

This clonotype occurred a few times. The chain combines TRBV19 with TRBJ1-2; possibly TRBD1 for D (6 bases). Germline values: CDR1 LNHDA, CDR2 SQIVND (reference sequence). V was pared by 8 bases and J by 4 bases, with 17 bases between. The CDR3 has 14 amino acids. This chain's CDR3 is CASSDRRGSYGYTF. In nucleotides, the CDR3 is TGTGCCAGTTCTGACAGGCGTGGGTCCTATGGCTACACCTTC.

The rearrangement links TRBV4-2 to TRBJ2-2; tentative D call: TRBD2 (5 bases). The V gene's germline CDR1 is LGHNA and CDR2 YNFKEQ. CDR3 length: 17 amino acids. Trimming took off 4 bases at V and 2 bases at J, with 17 bases between the two ends. CDR3 nucleotides: TGTGCCAGCAGCCCCTTGCAGACTACCACAAACACCGGGGAGCTGTTTTTT. Protein sequence: CASSPLQTTTNTGELFF.

The chain uses TRBV20-1 and TRBJ2-4, with a tentative D call TRBD1 (6 bases). CDR3 length equals 15 residues. The V gene's germline CDR1 is DFQATT and CDR2 SNEGSKA (reference sequence). V was pared by 3 bases and J by 7 bases, with 19 bases between. The CDR3 sequence is CSASPDSGGNNIQYF. CDR3 in DNA: TGCAGTGCTAGCCCTGATTCTGGGGGCAACAACATTCAGTACTTC.

The V call is TRBV20-1, the J call TRBJ1-2; 7 nucleotides align to TRBD1. Trimming took 5 bases from V and 5 from J; bases not matched to a gene: 11. The CDR3 consists of 14 residues. Germline V gives CDR1 DFQATT, CDR2 SNEGSKA (reference sequence). CDR3 nucleotide sequence: TGCAGTGCTGGGGGCCCCGACAGGGTTTATGGCTACACCTTC. Translating it yields CSAGGPDRVYGYTF.

The table lists this clonotype with many counts. The chain uses TRBV11-2 and TRBJ2-1, with TRBD2 matching 13 bases. The CDR3 totals 15 residues. Germline V gene lookup returns CDR1 SGHAT and CDR2 FQNNGV. V lost 5 bases, J lost 8 bases, and 6 bases stayed unmatched. The chain's CDR3 is CASSAGTSGMYEQFF. Written as DNA, the CDR3 is TGTGCCAGCAGCGCCGGGACTAGCGGGATGTATGAGCAGTTCTTC.

This chain connects TRBV20-1 to TRBJ1-2; a possible D gene is TRBD1 (6 bases). CDR3 length equals 16 residues. Trimming took 0 bases from V and 4 from J, leaving 18 bases between them. The V gene's germline CDR1 is DFQATT and CDR2 SNEGSKA (reference sequence). CDR3 residues: CSARDPARGRVYGYTF. DNA of the CDR3: TGCAGTGCTAGAGATCCCGCCAGGGGAAGAGTCTATGGCTACACCTTC.

This clonotype was counted many times. V is TRBV3-1 and J is TRBJ2-5; D is perhaps TRBD1 or TRBD2 (5 bases each). The closer fit of TRBJ2-7 to the DNA end suggests the J call may be wrong. The CDR3 has 14 amino acids. Germline CDR1 is LGHDT and CDR2 is YNNKEL (reference sequence). The CDR3 DNA reads TGTGCCAGCAGCCTCCGGGACCCGCGGGACGAGCAGTACTTC. Protein: CASSLRDPRDEQYF.

This clonotype was detected many times. The J gene is TRBJ1-5, the V gene TRBV27, with 8 bases aligning to TRBD1. Per germline, CDR1 MNHEY and CDR2 SMNVEV (reference sequence). The CDR3 has 14 amino acids. V gave up 5 bases and J gave up 7 bases; unmatched junction bases: 7. The CDR3 loop is CASSPQGADQPQHF. Written as DNA, the CDR3 is TGTGCCAGCAGTCCCCAGGGGGCAGACCAGCCCCAGCATTTT.

The V gene is TRBV6-1, the J gene TRBJ1-4; TRBD1 is a possible D gene (5 bases). CDR3 length equals 16 residues. The germline V gene encodes CDR1 MNHNS and CDR2 SASEGT. V was cut by 4 bases and J by 2 bases, with 14 bases left in between. In DNA form, the CDR3 reads TGTGCCAGCAGTGGCCCCCAGGGTTGGACTAATGAAAAACTGTTTTTT. It specifies CASSGPQGWTNEKLFF.

This clonotype has just a few counts. The chain has TRBV28 and TRBJ1-6; D remains unclear. Trimming left V 6 bases short and J 6 bases short, with 12 bases between. The germline V gene encodes CDR1 MDHEN and CDR2 SYDVKM. The CDR3 contains 14 residues. This CDR3 reads CASRATRINSPLHF. The DNA of the CDR3 is TGTGCCAGCAGGGCGACCCGTATTAATTCACCCCTCCACTTT.

V usage is TRBV7-3 and J usage is TRBJ2-1; 14 nucleotides line up with TRBD2. V was clipped by 5 bases and J by 4 bases; unmatched bases: 4. CDR1 is SGHTA and CDR2 is FQGTGA in the germline V gene. This CDR3 region has 16 residues. CDR3 residues: CASSPGTSGRYNEQFF. CDR3 bases: TGTGCCAGCAGCCCCGGGACTAGCGGGAGATACAATGAGCAGTTCTTC.

The V call is TRBV12-3 or TRBV12-4, the J call TRBJ1-5; no reliable D call. The V end lost 6 bases, the J end lost 5 bases, and 20 bases lay between the germline ends. The CDR3 is 16 amino acids. The CDR3, as DNA: TGTGCCAGCAGGGCCGCAGGTGCGGCATACTATCAGCCCCAGCATTTT. As protein: CASRAAGAAYYQPQHF.

CDR3 sequence reads: CSARRTSPYNEQFF. CDR3 bases: TGCAGTGCTAGACGGACTAGCCCGTACAATGAGCAGTTCTTC. The rearrangement links TRBV20-1 to TRBJ2-5, with 8 bases aligning to TRBD2. Judging by the DNA end, TRBJ2-1 fits better; the J call may be wrong. This CDR3 has 14 amino acids. Per the germline V gene, CDR1 is DFQATT and CDR2 is SNEGSKA (reference sequence).

This clonotype was counted between two and nine times. The gene calls are TRBV7-2 and TRBJ2-7; no definite D call. In germline, CDR1 is SGHTA, CDR2 FQGNSA. This CDR3 contains 15 residues. The V end was cut by 1 base, the J end by 0 bases, with 10 bases between. The CDR3 protein is CASSLDPVSSYEQYF. CDR3 DNA: TGTGCCAGCAGCTTAGACCCGGTCAGCTCCTACGAGCAGTACTTC.

V gene TRBV9 combines with J gene TRBJ2-3, with 12 bases fitting TRBD2. Trimming at V came to 3 bases and at J to 6 bases, leaving 8 bases not matched to a gene. The CDR3 has 16 residues. From germline, CDR1 is SGDLS and CDR2 YYNGEE. CDR3 sequence reads: CASSARLAGVSDTQYF. CDR3 DNA sequence: TGTGCCAGCAGCGCTCGACTAGCGGGAGTTTCGGATACGCAGTATTTT. Complete variable domain (other parts from reference TRBV9 and TRBJ2-3): DSGVTQTPKHLITATGQRVTLRCSPRSGDLSVYWYQQSLDQGLQFLIQYYNGEERAKGNILERFSAQQFPDLHSELNLSSLELGDSALYFCASSARLAGVSDTQYFGPGTRLTVL.

The genes are TRBV2 and TRBJ2-2; no firm D call. The V gene lost 0 bases and the J gene lost 1 base, with 6 bases spanning the gap. The CDR3 runs to 15 residues. Germline lookup yields CDR1 SNHLY and CDR2 FYNNEI. CDR3 sequence: CASSEAPRNTGELFF. For the CDR3, the DNA is TGTGCCAGCAGTGAAGCGCCGAGGAACACCGGGGAGCTGTTTTTT. Using reference TRBV2 and TRBJ2-2 for the parts outside the CDR3, the full variable domain is EPEVTQTPSHQVTQMGQEVILRCVPISNHLYFYWYRQILGQKVEFLVSFYNNEISEKSEIFDDQFSVERPDGSNFTLKIRSTKLEDSAMYFCASSEAPRNTGELFFGEGSRLTVL.

This clonotype was seen a handful of times. The CDR3 reads CASSIGTSGGRYNEQFF. As DNA, the CDR3 is TGCGCCAGCAGCATTGGGACTAGCGGGGGGAGATACAATGAGCAGTTCTTC. The chain is built from TRBV5-1 and TRBJ2-1; 15 bases map to TRBD2. V lost 4 bases and J lost 4; bases outside the gene matches: 6. This CDR3 has 17 amino acids. CDR1 is SGHRS and CDR2 is YFSETQ in the germline V gene.

The table lists this clonotype with a few counts. The genes are TRBV27 and TRBJ1-2; D not resolved. V was cut by 6 bases and J by 9 bases, with 11 bases left in between. The CDR3 length is 11 residues. Germline V lookup: CDR1 MNHEY, CDR2 SMNVEV (reference sequence). CDR3 bases: TGTGCCAGCAGCGATAGAAGTAGCTACACCTTC. This gives the protein CASSDRSSYTF.